In its sample, the clone carrying this TCR beta chain was seen a few times. This entry belongs to a study of metastatic and nonmetastatic thyroid tumors. Each patient went into thyroid surgery without having received any treatment. TCRdb re-called clones via MiXCR from the PCR reads. The table includes 20,000 to 30,000 clones, more than 20% detected once. Germline CDR1 is MNHEY and CDR2 is SMNVEV (reference sequence). J gave up 3 bases and V 2 bases, and 4 bases lay outside the gene matches. The CDR3 covers 15 residues. The sequence was obtained from a male donor with papillary thyroid cancer or a benign thyroid nodule (not recorded which). Some clones in this sample may be carry-over from other donors' samples. Sequencing input: tumor tissue. The chain carries TRBV27 and TRBJ2-7, with 10 bases fitting TRBD2. The CDR3 region has the DNA TGTGCCAGCAGTTTAATAGCGGGAGGTCACTACGAGCAGTACTTC. Translation gives CASSLIAGGHYEQYF.